This T cell receptor beta chain came from a study of T cells in women clearing cervical HPV infection. Study-wide points: Timing of associations relative to infection is unclear; T-cell subsets were not isolated. Combining TCR richness with V gene abundances gave roughly 0.84 AUC.

CDR3 length: 14 residues. Germline CDR1 PRHDT, CDR2 FYEKMQ (reference sequence). A note on this clone: No antigen is known for it. The read stops 3 residues short of the end of the CDR3; the missing end is completed from the germline J gene.

Repertoires were generated with immunoSEQ multiplex PCR, while TCRdb's copy carries only in-frame clones and drops some. The sample holds some 43,000 clones. The sequence was obtained from a woman between 18 and 75 years old with a cervical HPV16 infection that either progressed to CIN3+ or cleared (not recorded which). Sequenced: blood buffy coat. The chain uses TRBV13 and TRBJ2-3, with 7 bases fitting TRBD1. The CDR3: CASSLQTGKETQYF. Incomplete CDR3 DNA: TGTGCCAGCAGCTTACAGACAGGGAAAGAGACG. Looking up the rest from reference TRBV13 and TRBJ2-3 gives the full variable domain: AAGVIQSPRHLIKEKRETATLKCYPIPRHDTVYWYQQGPGQDPQFLISFYEKMQSDKGSIPDRFSAQQFSDYHSELNMSSLELGDSALYFCASSLQTGKETQYFGPGTRLTVL.